Presented here are 6 T cell receptor beta chains from one specimen sequenced in a study of T cells in Graves' hyperthyroidism and ophthalmopathy. Amplification targeted TCR beta CDR3 regions from RNA transcripts. First-round RT-PCR with HTBI primers amplified the TCR CDR3 region. TCRdb recomputed calls from the multiplex PCR reads with MiXCR, one row per CDR3 protein. Of under 650,000 distinct CDR3 sequences in the sample, around 15% were seen once. Material for sequencing was blood. These receptors came from a woman in her thirties with Graves' hyperthyroidism.

At least ten counts were recorded for this clonotype. This sequence joins TRBV6-1 and TRBJ2-2; a weak D match, TRBD1 (6 bases). V was shortened by 6 bases and J by 1 base, with 15 bases between the two germline ends. CDR3 size: 16 residues. The germline gives CDR1 MNHNS, CDR2 SASEGT. CDR3 in DNA: TGTGCCAGCAGCCACGGGGCGACAGGGAACACCGGGGAGCTGTTTTTT. Translated, it gives CASSHGATGNTGELFF.

At least ten counts were recorded for this clonotype. This chain links TRBV7-3 with TRBJ1-1, with unresolved D. The CDR3 contains 13 residues. Trimming left V 1 base short and J 4 bases short, with 7 bases between. Germline V CDR1 and CDR2: SGHTA, FQGTGA. As DNA, the CDR3 is TGTGCCAGCAGCTTAAGTCCGATCACTGAAGCTTTCTTT. Protein sequence: CASSLSPITEAFF.

This clonotype has a handful of counts. A much larger clone lies a single base off, so this may be a read error. The chain employs TRBV6-2 or TRBV6-3 and TRBJ2-7; 9 nucleotides agree with TRBD2. The CDR3 covers 18 residues. CDR1 is MNHEY and CDR2 is SVGEGT in the germline V gene. J lost 8 bases, V lost 0 bases, and 17 bases had no gene match. The CDR3 DNA reads as TGTGCCAGCAGTTACTCGACTTCCTGGCGGGAGGGCTTGTACAAGCAGTACTTC. It is translated as CASSYSTSWREGLYKQYF.

This sequence joins TRBV29-1 and TRBJ2-3; D call uncertain. Trimming pared 1 base from V and 2 bases from J, leaving 19 bases between. CDR3 length equals 17 residues. CDR1 and CDR2 (germline): SQVTM, ANQGSEA. The DNA for the CDR3 is TGCAGCGTTGAAGGCCCTCCCCTCTCTGTACTCACAGATACGCAGTATTTT. This codes for CSVEGPPLSVLTDTQYF.

This clonotype was picked up many times. This chain joins TRBV5-8 and TRBJ2-1; maybe TRBD2 (6 bases). Germline V gives CDR1 SGHTS, CDR2 YDEGEE. Trimming left V 4 bases short and J 10 bases short, with 12 bases between. The CDR3 extends over 12 amino acids. CDR3 sequence reads: CASSLLANEQFF. Here the CDR3 DNA reads TGTGCCAGCAGCCTACTAGCAAACGAGCAGTTCTTC.

The sample holds many counts of this clonotype. The genes are TRBV29-1 and TRBJ1-1; D remains ambiguous. Germline loops: CDR1 SQVTM, CDR2 ANQGSEA. The length of the CDR3 is 12 residues. V was pared by 3 bases and J by 7 bases, with 12 bases between. The CDR3: CSVDGQAYEAFF. DNA for the CDR3: TGCAGCGTTGACGGTCAGGCATATGAAGCTTTCTTT. Full variable domain (missing parts from reference TRBV29-1 and TRBJ1-1): SAVISQKPSRDICQRGTSLTIQCQVDSQVTMMFWYRQQPGQSLTLIATANQGSEATYESGFVIDKFPISRPNLTFSTLTVSNMSPEDSSIYLCSVDGQAYEAFFGQGTRLTVV.